This TCR beta chain was sequenced in a study of spatial heterogeneity in lung cancer. Study details: In raw reads, more than eight appearances on average were recorded for each unique TCR and UMI combination.

Every molecule of TCR cDNA had its own unique molecular identifier. Each CDR3 protein gets one entry after TCRdb re-called the 5' RACE reads with MiXCR. This table holds roughly 40,000 distinct CDR3 sequences, approximately 6.3% found once. The J segment lost 2 bases and the V segment lost 6 bases, leaving 7 bases of the junction unmatched. This CDR3 is 14 amino acids long. Germline V CDR1 and CDR2: LNHDA, SQIVND (reference sequence). Stated time point: sample taken at primary tumor resection. Unsorted whole RNA from tumor, nontumor lung or frozen PBMC underwent sequencing. This sequence originates from a female donor with early-stage non-small cell lung cancer. Source: PBMCs, taken at surgery. This chain joins TRBV19 and TRBJ2-7, with TRBD1 matching 7 bases. CDR3 amino acids: CASRPGTATYEQYF. In DNA, the CDR3 is TGTGCCAGTAGACCCGGGACAGCCACCTACGAGCAGTACTTC.